This is a list of T cell receptor beta chains from one sample in a study of T cell responses to AZD1222 COVID-19 vaccine. Data came from immunoSEQ multiplex PCR; TCRdb stores just in-frame clones and leaves some out. The sample lists 57,000 or so clones, roughly 80% occurring once. This specimen was peripheral blood, taken on day 0 of AZD1222 vaccination. The origin of the receptors is an adult in good health. The CDR3 runs from the conserved cysteine through the conserved F or W. A D gene is named only where the DNA matches it firmly. Size is stated for part of the rows, as once, few or many counts, or as a class when the clone is expanded.

>TRBV5-8|NA|TRBJ1-3|NA
TGTGCCAGCAGCTCCGGGATATCAAACTCTGGAAACACCATATATTTT
CASSSGISNSGNTIYF
>TRBV7-8|few|TRBJ1-6|NA
TGTGCCAGCCCGACTAGTGGGGGGAGCTCCTATAATTCACCCCTCCACTTT
CASPTSGGSSYNSPLHF
>TRBV6-6|few|TRBJ2-7|NA
TGTGCCAGCAGTTACAGGGGGGGAATGAACGAGCAGTACTTC
CASSYRGGMNEQYF
>TRBV4-1|NA|TRBJ2-7|TRBD1
TGCGCCAGCAGCCAAGAACCAGACAGGGGCTACGAGCAGTACTTC
CASSQEPDRGYEQYF
>TRBV2|NA|TRBJ2-7|NA
TGTGCCAGCAGCCCCGCCGACTACGAGCAGTACTTC
CASSPADYEQYF
>TRBV7-9|NA|TRBJ1-1|NA
TGTGCCAGCAGCTTATCACGGCTGAACACTGAAGCTTTCTTT
CASSLSRLNTEAFF
>TRBV11-3|NA|TRBJ2-1|NA
TGTGCCAGCAGCTTAGAGGGGGGTGAGCAGTTCTTC
CASSLEGGEQFF
>TRBV6-5|NA|TRBJ2-5|NA
TGTGCCAGCTCGCGGCCACAAGAGACCCAGTACTTC
CASSRPQETQYF
>TRBV7-2|NA|TRBJ2-1|TRBD1
TGTGCCAGCAGCGCGGGACAGGGGAGGTTTGAGCAGTTCTTC
CASSAGQGRFEQFF
>TRBV3-1/TRBV3-2|once|TRBJ2-1|NA
TGTGCCAGCAGCCCCCTTAGGTCCTACAATGAGCAGTTCTTC
CASSPLRSYNEQFF
>TRBV4-2|NA|TRBJ1-1|TRBD1
TGTGCCAGCAGCCACCAGAAGACAGGGATGAACACTGAAGCTTTCTTT
CASSHQKTGMNTEAFF
>TRBV19|NA|TRBJ1-3|NA
TGTGCCAGTAGTCTGGACGGACACCAGCCCGGAAACACCATATATTTT
CASSLDGHQPGNTIYF
>TRBV5-1|NA|TRBJ2-7|NA
TGCGCCAGCAGCCGTACCGGGACTCCCTCCTACGAGCAGTACTTC
CASSRTGTPSYEQYF
>TRBV28|once|TRBJ2-1|NA
TGTGCCAGCAGTTTGGGGGGCGGACTCAATGAGCAGTTCTTC
CASSLGGGLNEQFF
>TRBV18|NA|TRBJ2-3|TRBD1
TGTGCCAGCTCAGACAGGGGTATTTCAGATACGCAGTATTTT
CASSDRGISDTQYF
>TRBV7-9|NA|TRBJ1-1|TRBD1
TGTGCCAGCAGCTCGGCCGGGACAGGGGTCGCTTTCTTT
CASSSAGTGVAFF
>TRBV2|NA|TRBJ1-5|TRBD1
TGTGCCAGCGGGACAGACCTTAATCAGCCCCAGCATTTT
CASGTDLNQPQHF
>TRBV2|NA|TRBJ1-4|NA
TGTGCCAGCAGTGAGGGGCCAGTTAATGAAAAACTGTTTTTT
CASSEGPVNEKLFF
>TRBV7-2|NA|TRBJ2-3|NA
TGTGCCAGCAGCTTAACCAGAGAGTCCACAGATACGCAGTATTTT
CASSLTRESTDTQYF
>TRBV6-2/TRBV6-3|few|TRBJ1-1|NA
TGTGCCAGCAGCCCCGTGAGCGGCACTGAAGCTTTCTTT
CASSPVSGTEAFF
>TRBV3-1/TRBV3-2|few|TRBJ1-3|NA
TGTGCCAGCAGCCACAATAAGGGATCAGGAAACACCATATATTTT
CASSHNKGSGNTIYF
>TRBV24-1|NA|TRBJ1-1|NA
TGTGCCACCAGTGATCCACGGGGGGCGGACACTGAAGCTTTCTTT
CATSDPRGADTEAFF
>TRBV7-2|NA|TRBJ2-6|NA
TGTGCCAGCAGCTACGCTTCTGGGGCCAACGTCCTGACTTTC
CASSYASGANVLTF
>TRBV6-5|NA|TRBJ2-3|TRBD2
TGTGCCAGCAGCGGACTAGCGGGCAGCACAGATACGCAGTATTTT
CASSGLAGSTDTQYF
>TRBV7-6|few|TRBJ2-2|NA
TGTGCCAGCAGCCTCGGGGGCCCGAACACCGGGGAGCTGTTTTTT
CASSLGGPNTGELFF
>TRBV7-2|NA|TRBJ2-1|NA
TGTGCCAGCAGCTTCGGCCAGGCGCACAATGAGCAGTTCTTC
CASSFGQAHNEQFF
>TRBV7-2|NA|TRBJ2-5|NA
TGTGCCAGCAGCTTGAGGGGGGAGACCCAGTACTTC
CASSLRGETQYF
>TRBV11-2|few|TRBJ2-7|TRBD1
TGTGCCAGCAGCCCCATTCGACAGGGGCGGAACGAGCAGTACTTC
CASSPIRQGRNEQYF
>TRBV12-3/TRBV12-4|NA|TRBJ1-2|NA
TGTGCCAGCAGTTTGCAGGACCTCTATGGCTACACCTTC
CASSLQDLYGYTF
>TRBV4-1|NA|TRBJ2-7|TRBD1
TGCGCCAGCAGCCAAGATCCGACAGGGGTTATCTACGAGCAGTACTTC
CASSQDPTGVIYEQYF
>TRBV7-8|NA|TRBJ1-2|TRBD1
TGTGCCAGCAGCTTAGTTGAACAGGGGGCCTACTATGGCTACACCTTC
CASSLVEQGAYYGYTF
>TRBV25-1|NA|TRBJ2-7|NA
TGTGCCAGCAGTGAATTAGGTCGGGGTTACGAGCAGTACTTC
CASSELGRGYEQYF
>TRBV20-1|few|TRBJ2-7|TRBD2
TGCAGTGCTAGTCGGACTAGCGGGGGAACCTACGAGCAGTACTTC
CSASRTSGGTYEQYF
>TRBV28|few|TRBJ2-4|NA
TGTGCCAGCAGCCCAGGAGGCTCTGTAAACATTCAGTACTTC
CASSPGGSVNIQYF
>TRBV2|NA|TRBJ2-2|NA
TGTGCCAGCAAAGGACAGACGAACACCGGGGAGCTGTTTTTT
CASKGQTNTGELFF
>TRBV27|once|TRBJ1-1|NA
TGTGCCAGCAGTTTCGGGGGAAGGAACACTGAAGCTTTCTTT
CASSFGGRNTEAFF
>TRBV27|NA|TRBJ1-1|TRBD1
TGTGCCAGCAGTTCCGGGACAGTATCCATCACTGAAGCTTTCTTT
CASSSGTVSITEAFF
>TRBV7-9|NA|TRBJ2-1|NA
TGTGCCAGCAGCTCTCGGACGGTACAATGGGTCAATGAGCAGTTCTTC
CASSSRTVQWVNEQFF
>TRBV7-8|NA|TRBJ1-5|NA
TGTGCCAGCAGCTTAGAGGGACGGGCCCTCGGACAAGCCCAGCATTTT
CASSLEGRALGQAQHF
>TRBV3-1/TRBV3-2|once|TRBJ1-2|NA
TGTGCCAGCAGCCAAGATCCAGGCACCTCTTATGGCTACACCTTC
CASSQDPGTSYGYTF
>TRBV29-1|NA|TRBJ1-1|NA
TGCAGCGTTGAACCCTTCGGCCCTGAAGCTTTCTTT
CSVEPFGPEAFF
>TRBV7-9|NA|TRBJ2-5|NA
TGTGCCAGCAGCTGGGACTCCGCAGAGACCCAGTACTTC
CASSWDSAETQYF
>TRBV4-3|NA|TRBJ1-1|NA
TGCGCCAGCAGCCAAGGACGGGGGGTAGGTGTGAACACTGAAGCTTTCTTT
CASSQGRGVGVNTEAFF
>TRBV7-3|NA|TRBJ2-2|NA
TGTGCCAGCAGCTCAAACTTCGGGGTGAACACCGGGGAGCTGTTTTTT
CASSSNFGVNTGELFF
>TRBV28|NA|TRBJ1-3|TRBD1
TGTGCCAGCAGTTCCTGGGACAGGGCAACGGGAAACACCATATATTTT
CASSSWDRATGNTIYF